What follows are 26 T cell receptor beta chains derived from one specimen sequenced in a study of T-cell memory formation after mild COVID-19. TCRdb itself ran the 5' RACE reads through MiXCR, one entry per CDR3 protein. The sample lists around 390,000 distinct CDR3 sequences, about 16% occurring once. Input material: PBMCs or a T cell subset sorted from them (not recorded which). The origin of the receptors is a man younger than 35 who had mild COVID-19 (a few samples of this study predate the infection). Cell type and time point are not known.

In its sample, this clonotype was seen a few times. The J gene is TRBJ2-3, the V gene TRBV9; D is ambiguous. Germline V gives CDR1 SGDLS, CDR2 YYNGEE. The V end lost 3 bases, the J end lost 7 bases, and 18 bases lay between the germline ends. The CDR3 is 15 amino acids. The CDR3 here is CASSAEPMRTHTQYF. Written as DNA, the CDR3 is TGTGCCAGCAGCGCAGAACCGATGCGAACTCATACGCAGTATTTT.

This clonotype was seen only a few times. The rearrangement uses TRBV20-1 and TRBJ1-2, with unresolved D. This CDR3 has 12 residues. V was pared by 0 bases and J by 9 bases, with 11 bases between. Germline V gives CDR1 DFQATT, CDR2 SNEGSKA (reference sequence). DNA of the CDR3: TGCAGTGCTAGAGACCATCTCGCGCGCTACACCTTC. Protein sequence: CSARDHLARYTF.

This chain connects TRBV29-1 to TRBJ1-2; no definite D call. The CDR3 covers 12 residues. Germline CDR1 is SQVTM and CDR2 is ANQGSEA. V lost 4 bases to trimming and J lost 1 base, with 7 bases between them. For the CDR3, the DNA is TGCAGCGTTGTCCTGGGTAACTATGGCTACACCTTC. This codes for CSVVLGNYGYTF.

In its sample, this clonotype was seen many times. The rearrangement links TRBV5-6 to TRBJ2-7; 9 bases agree with TRBD1. J was trimmed by 7 bases and V by 4 bases; bases with no gene match: 6. The CDR3 has 13 residues. From germline, CDR1 is SGHDT and CDR2 YYEEEE. CDR3 in DNA: TGTGCCAGCAGCAGGGACAGGGCTGGGGAGCAGTACTTC. It is translated as CASSRDRAGEQYF.

The V and J genes are TRBV28 and TRBJ1-2; D not certain. CDR3 size: 13 residues. The germline gives CDR1 MDHEN, CDR2 SYDVKM. V lost 8 bases to trimming and J lost 3 bases, with 13 bases between them. The CDR3 protein is CASQPAEDYGYTF. CDR3 in DNA: TGTGCCAGCCAGCCGGCGGAGGACTATGGCTACACCTTC.

The genes are TRBV20-1 and TRBJ1-5, with D hard to call. V was trimmed by 4 bases and J by 2 bases, leaving 12 bases between them. Germline V gene sequence: CDR1 DFQATT, CDR2 SNEGSKA (reference sequence). CDR3 size: 14 residues. The CDR3 nucleotides are TGCAGTGCTAAGACGAAGATCGGCAATCAGCCCCAGCATTTT. It yields the protein CSAKTKIGNQPQHF.

In its sample, this clonotype was seen a few times. This chain connects TRBV5-4 to TRBJ2-3; a weak D match, TRBD2 (6 bases). The CDR3 is 15 amino acids. From germline, CDR1 is SGHNT and CDR2 YYREEE (reference sequence). V was pared by 1 base and J by 1 base, with 10 bases between. CDR3 in amino acids: CASSLPASGTDTQYF. As DNA, the CDR3 is TGTGCCAGCAGCTTGCCGGCTAGCGGCACAGATACGCAGTATTTT.

This chain uses TRBV5-4 with TRBJ2-3, with no clear D. V was pared by 2 bases and J by 3 bases, with 7 bases between. Germline V lookup: CDR1 SGHNT, CDR2 YYREEE (reference sequence). This CDR3 is built from 13 residues. Here the CDR3 reads CASSFEETDTQYF. The CDR3 nucleotides are TGTGCCAGCAGCTTTGAGGAAACAGATACGCAGTATTTT.

The chain joins TRBV7-6 to TRBJ2-7; 7 positions match TRBD1. Unmatched junction bases numbered 9, after V lost 6 bases and J lost 4 bases. The CDR3 contains 14 residues. Germline V gene data show CDR1 as SGHVS and CDR2 as FNYEAQ. CDR3 DNA sequence: TGTGCCAGCAGTACCGGGACAGTATCGTACGAGCAGTACTTC. This encodes CASSTGTVSYEQYF. The full variable domain, in which reference TRBV7-6 and TRBJ2-7 provide the parts outside the CDR3, is GAGVSQSPRYKVTKRGQDVALRCDPISGHVSLYWYRQALGQGPEFLTYFNYEAQQDKSGLPNDRFSAERPEGSISTLTIQRTEQRDSAMYRCASSTGTVSYEQYFGPGTRLTVT.

This chain joins TRBV24-1 and TRBJ2-1, with D possibly being TRBD2 (6 bases). The length of the CDR3 is 16 residues. The ends were cut back, 2 bases at V and 7 bases at J, with 17 bases in the middle. Germline V gene data show CDR1 as KGHDR and CDR2 as SFDVKD. CDR3 residues: CATSDSGVPGGNEQFF. The CDR3 DNA reads TGTGCCACCAGTGATTCGGGGGTCCCCGGGGGTAATGAGCAGTTCTTC.

This clonotype was recorded a few times. The genes are TRBV7-9 and TRBJ2-1, with D tentatively TRBD2 (6 bases). The CDR3 is made up of 16 amino acids. Germline V gene data show CDR1 as SEHNR and CDR2 as FQNEAQ (reference sequence). With 7 bases removed from V and 4 bases from J, the gap between germline ends came to 20 bases. The CDR3 loop is CASTESRRGSYNEQFF. The CDR3 DNA follows: TGTGCCAGCACCGAAAGCCGGAGGGGATCGTACAATGAGCAGTTCTTC.

Note on this clonotype: A read error may be the cause here, since a much bigger clone is one base away. The V gene is TRBV7-2, the J gene TRBJ1-2, with 8 bases matching TRBD1. The CDR3 loop spans 13 amino acids. V lost 5 bases, J lost 6 bases, and 5 bases stayed unmatched. Germline lookup yields CDR1 SGHTA and CDR2 FQGNSA. CDR3 amino acids: CASSHGQGHGYTF. In DNA form, the CDR3 reads TGTGCCAGCAGCCACGGACAGGGCCATGGCTACACCTTC. The variable domain in full, completed from reference TRBV7-2 and TRBJ1-2, reads GAGVSQSPSNKVTEKGKDVELRCDPISGHTALYWYRQSLGQGLEFLIYFQGNSAPDKSGLPSDRFSAERTGGSVSTLTIQRTQQEDSAVYLCASSHGQGHGYTFGSGTRLTVV.

This clonotype was recorded at least ten times. The chain links TRBV29-1 to TRBJ1-1, with D uncertain. Trimming removed 6 bases from V and 1 base from J, with 3 bases in between. The CDR3 runs to 10 residues. Per the germline V gene, CDR1 is SQVTM and CDR2 is ANQGSEA. The CDR3 DNA reads TGCAGCGTGCAGAACACTGAAGCTTTCTTT. This translates into CSVQNTEAFF.

CDR3 in amino acids: CASTKNREDYGYTF. The CDR3 nucleotides are TGTGCCAGCACGAAGAACCGGGAGGACTATGGCTACACCTTC. The genes are TRBV7-2 and TRBJ1-2; D remains ambiguous. Germline V gene sequence: CDR1 SGHTA, CDR2 FQGNSA. The length of the CDR3 is 14 residues. Trimming cost V 7 bases and J 3 bases, with 15 bases left between them. Drawing the rest from reference TRBV7-2 and TRBJ1-2, the complete variable domain is GAGVSQSPSNKVTEKGKDVELRCDPISGHTALYWYRQSLGQGLEFLIYFQGNSAPDKSGLPSDRFSAERTGGSVSTLTIQRTQQEDSAVYLCASTKNREDYGYTFGSGTRLTVV.

This clonotype was picked up many times. The chain employs TRBV6-2 or TRBV6-3 and TRBJ2-6, with D perhaps given as TRBD1 or TRBD2 (5 bases each). V lost 2 bases and J 3 bases, leaving 5 bases between the germline ends. The germline gives CDR1 MNHEY, CDR2 SVGEGT. The CDR3 is 14 amino acids. The CDR3 here is CASSYGGGANVLTF. CDR3 coding DNA: TGTGCCAGCAGTTACGGGGGTGGGGCCAACGTCCTGACTTTC.

This clonotype was recorded a few times. The J gene is TRBJ2-7, the V gene TRBV2, with 12 bases matching TRBD2. The CDR3 spans 16 residues. From germline, CDR1 is SNHLY and CDR2 FYNNEI. The V segment lost 6 bases and the J segment 0 bases; nucleotides outside the gene matches: 6. DNA for the CDR3: TGTGCCAGCAGGGTTGGACTAGCGGGAAGCTCCTACGAGCAGTACGTC. Translation: CASRVGLAGSSYEQYV.

The CDR3 region has the DNA TGTGCCAGCAGCCGGGCGGGGTTCGGGGAGCTGTTTTTT. It specifies CASSRAGFGELFF. V and J are TRBV5-8 and TRBJ2-2; TRBD2 is a possible D gene (6 bases). Germline V gene lookup returns CDR1 SGHTS and CDR2 YDEGEE. The CDR3 spans 13 residues. V was clipped by 4 bases and J by 7 bases, with 11 bases between them.

This clonotype occurred many times. The CDR3 nucleotides read TGCGCCAGCAGCTTGTCAGTACTCTCCTACAATGAGCAGTTCTTC. Amino acids: CASSLSVLSYNEQFF. The chain recombines TRBV5-1 with TRBJ2-1; D unresolved. V gave up 1 base and J gave up 0 bases, with 8 bases separating them. From germline, CDR1 is SGHRS and CDR2 YFSETQ. This CDR3 has 15 amino acids.

This clonotype has more than one count but fewer than ten. V is TRBV5-1 and J is TRBJ1-6; 7 bases are shared with TRBD1. Germline lookup yields CDR1 SGHRS and CDR2 YFSETQ. With 4 bases clipped from V and 7 bases from J, the junction kept 14 bases outside the gene matches. This CDR3 is 17 amino acids long. DNA for the CDR3: TGCGCCAGCAGCCCGAGAAAAGACGGACAGGTCAATTCACCCCTCCACTTT. Translating it yields CASSPRKDGQVNSPLHF.

The chain is built from TRBV20-1 and TRBJ2-7; 8 bases match TRBD1. The CDR3 has 13 amino acids. Looked up from germline, CDR1 is DFQATT and CDR2 is SNEGSKA (reference sequence). V dropped 5 bases and J dropped 6; count of bases not matched to a gene: 9. CDR3 region: CSASTGAPAEQYV. The CDR3 region has the DNA TGCAGTGCTTCGACAGGGGCCCCCGCCGAGCAGTACGTC.

The genes are TRBV4-3 and TRBJ1-4; unclear D gene. The CDR3 has 16 amino acids. The germline V and J ends were trimmed by 0 bases and 8 bases, with 16 bases remaining between them. Germline lookup yields CDR1 LGHNA and CDR2 YSLEER. The DNA of the CDR3 is TGCGCCAGCAGCCAAGATCTTGCGGGATTCGGGGAAAAACTGTTTTTT. It is translated as CASSQDLAGFGEKLFF.

This clonotype was seen repeatedly, ten times or more. The chain carries TRBV20-1 and TRBJ2-3; 8 positions agree with TRBD2. V gave up 5 bases and J gave up 3 bases; unmatched junction bases: 7. Germline V lookup: CDR1 DFQATT, CDR2 SNEGSKA (reference sequence). The CDR3 is 14 residues long. CDR3 sequence (DNA): TGCAGTGCTCCGGGGGGGTTGGGGACAGATACGCAGTATTTT. It encodes CSAPGGLGTDTQYF.

This clonotype was picked up a small number of times. The rearrangement joins TRBV7-2 to TRBJ1-6; 10 bases match TRBD1. The ends lost 2 bases at V and 7 bases at J; junction bases unmatched: 2. CDR1 and CDR2 from the germline V gene are SGHTA and FQGNSA. The CDR3 loop spans 15 amino acids. Here the CDR3 reads CASSLMGQGNSPLHF. The CDR3, as DNA: TGTGCCAGCAGCTTAATGGGACAGGGGAATTCACCCCTCCACTTT.

This clonotype was detected a few times. V usage is TRBV20-1 and J usage is TRBJ1-2; no reliable D call. CDR3 size: 11 residues. The germline V gene encodes CDR1 DFQATT and CDR2 SNEGSKA (reference sequence). Trimming stripped 6 bases from V and 6 bases from J, with 11 bases between. CDR3 residues: CSALRTDGYTF. CDR3 nucleotide sequence: TGCAGTGCCCTTAGGACTGATGGCTACACCTTC.

This chain uses TRBV20-1 with TRBJ2-3; maybe TRBD2 (5 bases). Deletions cut 1 base from V and 5 bases from J, with 13 bases between. CDR1 and CDR2 from the germline V gene are DFQATT and SNEGSKA (reference sequence). The CDR3 extends over 14 amino acids. CDR3 protein: CSARGLASGDTQYF. The CDR3 bases are TGCAGTGCTAGAGGTCTAGCATCCGGAGATACGCAGTATTTT.

The chain links TRBV11-2 to TRBJ2-7; D is ambiguous. Looked up from germline, CDR1 is SGHAT and CDR2 is FQNNGV. The CDR3 consists of 14 residues. Trimming removed 2 bases from V and 4 bases from J, with 12 bases in between. The chain's CDR3 is CASSLYSLGYEQYF. DNA for the CDR3: TGTGCCAGCAGCTTATACAGTTTAGGATACGAGCAGTACTTC.